Following are 15 T cell receptor beta chains from one sample sequenced in a study of T cell responses to AZD1222 COVID-19 vaccine. The assay was immunoSEQ multiplex PCR, and TCRdb's table has in-frame clones only and misses some. The sample lists about 79,000 clones; approximately 80% were seen once. This specimen consisted of peripheral blood, obtained on day 0 of AZD1222 vaccination. All receptors derive from an adult in good health.

The gene calls are TRBV21-1 and TRBJ1-2; TRBD1, the table's D call, lacks a check against the DNA. TRBV21-1 is assigned pseudogene status. This CDR3 contains 13 residues. The CDR3 reads CASSAYRGYGYTF. For the CDR3, the DNA is TGTGCCAGCAGCGCGTACAGGGGGTATGGCTACACCTTC.

The V and J genes are TRBV7-9 and TRBJ1-2; 9 bases match TRBD1. The length of the CDR3 is 14 residues. V shed 1 base, J shed 5 bases, and the junction held 2 bases outside the gene matches. Germline loops: CDR1 SEHNR, CDR2 FQNEAQ (reference sequence). Here the CDR3 reads CASSLVGTGYGYTF. The CDR3, as DNA: TGTGCCAGCAGCTTAGTGGGGACAGGGTATGGCTACACCTTC.

This chain connects TRBV5-1 to TRBJ2-3; 12 bases are shared with TRBD1. In germline, CDR1 is SGHRS, CDR2 YFSETQ. V trimming: 8 bases; J trimming: 4 bases; junction bases outside the gene matches: 8. This CDR3 comprises 15 residues. The CDR3 sequence: CASRRGQGAPDTQYF. The CDR3 coding sequence is TGCGCCAGTCGGAGGGGACAGGGGGCCCCAGATACGCAGTATTTT.

This clone was detected once. The genes are TRBV19 and TRBJ1-2, with D maybe TRBD1 (6 bases). The V gene's germline CDR1 is LNHDA and CDR2 SQIVND (reference sequence). The V gene lost 2 bases and the J gene lost 0 bases, with 16 bases spanning the gap. The CDR3 is 17 amino acids. The chain's CDR3 is CASSIPRRDTTNYGYTF. CDR3 in DNA: TGTGCCAGTAGTATACCCCGCCGGGACACTACTAACTATGGCTACACCTTC.

The V and J genes are TRBV18 and TRBJ2-5; 9 bases map to TRBD2. The CDR3 totals 15 residues. V lost 6 bases, J lost 0 bases, and 5 bases stayed unmatched. Germline values: CDR1 KGHSH, CDR2 LQKENI. CDR3: CASSPAGGHQETQYF. The CDR3 DNA reads TGTGCCAGCTCCCCAGCGGGGGGTCACCAAGAGACCCAGTACTTC.

The DNA of the CDR3 is TGTGCCAGCACGAGAGGGGGACGGGATAATGAGCAGTTCTTC. This encodes CASTRGGRDNEQFF. The chain couples TRBV7-9 to TRBJ2-1; D possibly corresponds to TRBD1 (6 bases). This CDR3 spans 14 amino acids. The V gene lost 7 bases and the J gene lost 7 bases, with 17 bases spanning the gap. The germline V gene encodes CDR1 SEHNR and CDR2 FQNEAQ (reference sequence).

The chain employs TRBV6-4 and TRBJ2-2, with 8 bases matching TRBD1. Germline V gives CDR1 MRHNA, CDR2 SNTAGT. After removal of 5 bases from V and 4 bases from J, the junction contained 6 bases not matched to a gene. The CDR3 runs 15 residues. The chain's CDR3 is CASSPGQEGTGELFF. The CDR3 nucleotides read TGTGCCAGCAGTCCGGGACAGGAGGGCACCGGGGAGCTGTTTTTT.

The table lists this clone with a few counts. This chain links TRBV11-2 with TRBJ1-4; D perhaps matches TRBD1 (5 bases). The V gene's germline CDR1 is SGHAT and CDR2 FQNNGV. The CDR3 loop spans 14 amino acids. V dropped 5 bases and J dropped 5 bases, with 12 bases sitting between them. The CDR3: CASSPDRGNEKLFF. In nucleotides, the CDR3 is TGTGCCAGCAGCCCAGACCGGGGGAATGAAAAACTGTTTTTT. The full variable domain, completed using reference TRBV11-2 and TRBJ1-4, is EAGVAQSPRYKIIEKRQSVAFWCNPISGHATLYWYQQILGQGPKLLIQFQNNGVVDDSQLPKDRFSAERLKGVDSTLKIQPAKLEDSAVYLCASSPDRGNEKLFFGSGTQLSVL.

The chain joins TRBV12-5 to TRBJ1-1, with D possibly TRBD1 on 6 matching bases. CDR1 is LGHNT, CDR2 FRNRAP, per germline. Trimming pared 5 bases from V and 0 bases from J, leaving 13 bases between. This CDR3 is built from 15 residues. CDR3 in amino acids: CASGPRTAMNTEAFF. CDR3 coding DNA: TGTGCTAGTGGTCCCCGGACAGCTATGAACACTGAAGCTTTCTTT.

The chain employs TRBV2 and TRBJ2-1; D is possibly TRBD1 (6 bases). The CDR3 is 15 amino acids. Germline loops: CDR1 SNHLY, CDR2 FYNNEI. Between the trimmed V and J ends, which lost 6 bases and 0 bases, there was a span of 12 bases. The CDR3 coding sequence is TGTGCCAGCAGGACAGGTCAGAGCTCCTACAATGAGCAGTTCTTC. Amino acid sequence: CASRTGQSSYNEQFF. The full variable domain, completed using reference TRBV2 and TRBJ2-1, is EPEVTQTPSHQVTQMGQEVILRCVPISNHLYFYWYRQILGQKVEFLVSFYNNEISEKSEIFDDQFSVERPDGSNFTLKIRSTKLEDSAMYFCASRTGQSSYNEQFFGPGTRLTVL.

The V call is TRBV18, the J call TRBJ1-2; 9 nucleotides agree with TRBD1. The junction had 6 bases not matched to a gene; V was cut back by 0 bases and J by 7 bases. This CDR3 is built from 15 residues. In germline, CDR1 is KGHSH, CDR2 LQKENI. The CDR3 region has the DNA TGTGCCAGCTCACCACCGAACAGGGGGCCGGGTGGCTACACCTTC. It translates to CASSPPNRGPGGYTF.

The chain couples TRBV29-1 to TRBJ2-3; TRBD1 might be the D (6 bases). Germline CDR1 and CDR2: SQVTM and ANQGSEA. The CDR3 sequence is 14 residues long. V gave up 6 bases and J gave up 0 bases, with 13 bases separating them. The CDR3, as DNA: TGCAGCGTAGCAGGGGCGGGCAGCACAGATACGCAGTATTTT. This codes for CSVAGAGSTDTQYF.

The chain combines TRBV25-1 with TRBJ2-3; 7 positions match TRBD2. Germline assignment: CDR1 MGHDK and CDR2 SYGVNS. The CDR3 spans 16 residues. After removal of 7 bases from V and 1 base from J, the junction contained 11 bases not matched to a gene. The CDR3 DNA follows: TGTGCCAGCACCGTTCAGGGCGGGGGACGCACAGATACGCAGTATTTT. Its translation: CASTVQGGGRTDTQYF.

The V call is TRBV3-1 (or the pseudogene TRBV3-2), the J call TRBJ2-6, with 8 nucleotides matching TRBD1. The V gene end was trimmed by 0 bases and the J gene end by 0 bases; junction bases not matched to a gene: 13. Germline assignment: CDR1 LGHDT and CDR2 YNNKEL (reference sequence). This CDR3 comprises 21 residues. CDR3 sequence reads: CASSQERSGGASYSGANVLTF. As DNA, the CDR3 is TGTGCCAGCAGCCAAGAGAGGTCAGGGGGCGCTTCCTACTCTGGGGCCAACGTCCTGACTTTC.

This clone appeared many times. V usage is TRBV18 and J usage is TRBJ2-7; no firm D call. Germline CDR1 reads KGHSH; CDR2 reads LQKENI. Trimming took 2 bases from V and 5 from J, leaving 7 bases between them. The CDR3 runs to 12 residues. This CDR3 is CASSPTPDEQYF. Written as DNA, the CDR3 is TGTGCCAGCTCACCAACCCCCGACGAGCAGTACTTC.